These 24 T cell receptor beta chains were sequenced from one sample in a study of identical twins. TCRdb analysed the 5' RACE reads with MiXCR anew, one entry per CDR3 protein. The sample contains around 960,000 distinct CDR3 sequences, about 12% of which appear only once. The data also belong to a second study, concerning yellow fever vaccine responses in identical twins.

What was sequenced was PBMCs. These receptors were collected from a woman under 30 in good health.

This clonotype was seen only a few times. J is TRBJ2-4 and V is TRBV6-1, with 12 bases lining up with TRBD1. This CDR3 region has 14 residues. Germline V lookup: CDR1 MNHNS, CDR2 SASEGT. Germline trimming cut 6 bases from V and 9 bases from J; bases unmatched to any gene: 6. CDR3 loop: CASRGGQGASIQYF. The DNA of the CDR3 is TGTGCCAGCAGAGGGGGACAGGGGGCAAGCATTCAGTACTTC.

The V gene is TRBV28, the J gene TRBJ2-1; a weak D match, TRBD1 (6 bases). In germline, CDR1 is MDHEN, CDR2 SYDVKM. The CDR3 runs 16 residues. With 3 bases removed from V and 4 bases from J, the gap between germline ends came to 16 bases. The CDR3 is CASSLLEQGLYNEQFF. The CDR3 DNA reads as TGTGCCAGCAGTTTGCTGGAACAGGGCCTTTACAATGAGCAGTTCTTC.

V and J are TRBV20-1 and TRBJ2-1; 12 bases fit TRBD2. The trim removed 6 bases at V and 5 bases at J, leaving 5 bases unmatched. The CDR3 is made up of 14 amino acids. CDR1 is DFQATT, CDR2 SNEGSKA, per germline (reference sequence). The chain's CDR3 is CSAPTSGSNNEQFF. CDR3 coding DNA: TGCAGTGCCCCGACTAGCGGGAGTAACAATGAGCAGTTCTTC.

In its sample, this clonotype was seen a few times. The V call is TRBV2, the J call TRBJ2-3; D gene uncertain. The CDR3 spans 16 residues. Germline CDR1 and CDR2: SNHLY and FYNNEI. V shed 0 bases and J shed 6 bases, with 16 bases lying between them. The CDR3 bases are TGTGCCAGCAGTGAAGCGGGCCGGGCGGTTTGGGATACGCAGTATTTT. Translated: CASSEAGRAVWDTQYF.

The chain links TRBV10-3 to TRBJ2-3; D is perhaps TRBD1 or TRBD2 (7 bases each). The V gene's germline CDR1 is ENHRY and CDR2 SYGVKD. The CDR3 is 15 amino acids. V was trimmed by 10 bases and J by 2 bases, leaving 19 bases between them. The CDR3 region is CATGGGGHLTDTQYF. CDR3 bases: TGTGCCACTGGGGGAGGGGGCCACCTCACAGATACGCAGTATTTT.

This clonotype was found a few times. This chain uses TRBV2 with TRBJ1-1, with D unclear. This CDR3 has 15 residues. CDR1 SNHLY and CDR2 FYNNEI come from the germline V gene. V lost 3 bases, J lost 8 bases, and 19 bases lay in between. The CDR3 DNA is TGTGCCAGCAGTGATGATGGCAGCATAGATCGGGAAGCTTTCTTT. Protein product: CASSDDGSIDREAFF.

The chain joins TRBV20-1 to TRBJ2-1; 10 positions agree with TRBD1. The CDR3 sequence is 16 residues long. Germline V gene data show CDR1 as DFQATT and CDR2 as SNEGSKA (reference sequence). V gave up 4 bases and J gave up 3 bases; unmatched junction bases: 9. The CDR3 loop reads CSANSRQGANYNEQFF. CDR3 bases: TGCAGTGCTAATAGCCGACAGGGGGCGAACTACAATGAGCAGTTCTTC.

J is TRBJ2-1 and V is TRBV5-1, with 14 bases matching TRBD2. This CDR3 contains 19 residues. V lost 0 bases, J lost 1 base, and 6 bases stayed unmatched. The germline gives CDR1 SGHRS, CDR2 YFSETQ. The CDR3 region is CASSLVGLAGVESYNEQFF. Written as DNA, the CDR3 is TGCGCCAGCAGCTTGGTGGGACTAGCGGGAGTGGAATCCTACAATGAGCAGTTCTTC.

The V call is TRBV7-9, the J call TRBJ2-2; TRBD1 might be the D (6 bases). The germline gives CDR1 SEHNR, CDR2 FQNEAQ (reference sequence). This CDR3 comprises 14 residues. Trimming removed 2 bases from V and 8 bases from J, with 12 bases in between. This CDR3 is CASSLRDNIGELFF. CDR3 nucleotide sequence: TGTGCCAGCAGCTTACGGGACAATATAGGGGAGCTGTTTTTT. The full variable domain, in which reference TRBV7-9 and TRBJ2-2 provide the parts outside the CDR3, is DTGVSQNPRHKITKRGQNVTFRCDPISEHNRLYWYRQTLGQGPEFLTYFQNEAQLEKSRLLSDRFSAERPKGSFSTLEIQRTEQGDSAMYLCASSLRDNIGELFFGEGSRLTVL.

The V gene is TRBV7-6, the J gene TRBJ1-2, with D possibly TRBD1 on 6 matching bases. The CDR3 covers 15 residues. Germline CDR1 is SGHVS and CDR2 is FNYEAQ. Trimming cost V 5 bases and J 2 bases, with 15 bases left between them. The CDR3 here is CASSAYRAENYGYTF. The CDR3 DNA sequence: TGTGCCAGCAGCGCATACAGGGCTGAGAACTATGGCTACACCTTC.

This clonotype was seen at least ten times. The chain carries TRBV10-2 and TRBJ2-1; TRBD1 matches 7 bases. The germline V gene encodes CDR1 WSHSY and CDR2 SAAADI. The CDR3 covers 18 residues. The J segment lost 3 bases and the V segment lost 3 bases, leaving 14 bases of the junction unmatched. CDR3 nucleotide sequence: TGCGCCAGCAGTGAAATCTCCTTTTTACGGGACAGCTACAATGAGCAGTTCTTC. Translation gives CASSEISFLRDSYNEQFF.

The chain recombines TRBV11-2 with TRBJ2-1, with 9 bases aligning to TRBD2. After removal of 0 bases from V and 2 bases from J, the junction contained 8 bases not matched to a gene. The length of the CDR3 is 18 residues. Germline CDR1 and CDR2: SGHAT and FQNNGV. The CDR3 DNA sequence: TGTGCCAGCAGCTTAGATGGTAGCGGGAGTCCAGCCTACAATGAGCAGTTCTTC. This translates into CASSLDGSGSPAYNEQFF.

This clonotype was counted many times. The rearrangement links TRBV12-3 or TRBV12-4 to TRBJ1-2; 11 bases fit TRBD1. The CDR3 is 16 residues long. V shed 0 bases and J 1 base; nucleotides not matched to a gene: 1. The CDR3 nucleotides are TGTGCCAGCAGTTTAGCGGGGACAGGGGGTAACTATGGCTACACCTTC. Its translation is CASSLAGTGGNYGYTF.

This clonotype was observed many times. The V and J genes are TRBV12-3 or TRBV12-4 and TRBJ1-1; D unresolved. Trimming cost V 3 bases and J 7 bases, with 6 bases left between them. This CDR3 has 11 residues. The CDR3: CASSFLNEAFF. The CDR3 nucleotides are TGTGCCAGCAGTTTTCTTAATGAAGCTTTCTTT.

In this sample, this clonotype turned up many times. This rearrangement joins TRBV29-1 to TRBJ2-1, with 8 nucleotides matching TRBD2. The CDR3 is 14 amino acids. Unmatched junction bases numbered 11, after V lost 6 bases and J lost 7 bases. Per the germline V gene, CDR1 is SQVTM and CDR2 is ANQGSEA. Written as DNA, the CDR3 is TGCAGCGTCGGTAGCGGGACTGGATCGAATGAGCAGTTCTTC. Its translation is CSVGSGTGSNEQFF.

This clonotype appeared a few times. The chain combines TRBV5-1 with TRBJ2-7; D not resolved. The CDR3 is made up of 17 amino acids. V lost 0 bases, J lost 6 bases, and 22 bases lay in between. Germline values: CDR1 SGHRS, CDR2 YFSETQ. CDR3 residues: CASSLGIVGSGNSEQYF. The CDR3 coding sequence is TGCGCCAGCAGCTTGGGGATTGTGGGTTCTGGAAACTCCGAGCAGTACTTC.

In its sample, this clonotype was seen a few times. V usage is TRBV7-9 and J usage is TRBJ2-5; 8 bases map to TRBD1. The CDR3 runs to 16 residues. V was clipped by 1 base and J by 7 bases; unmatched bases: 11. The germline gives CDR1 SEHNR, CDR2 FQNEAQ (reference sequence). CDR3 region: CASSLVAGQGVRTQYF. The CDR3 DNA sequence: TGTGCCAGCAGCTTAGTCGCAGGACAGGGAGTGAGGACCCAGTACTTC.

The chain employs TRBV20-1 and TRBJ2-1, with 13 bases lining up with TRBD2. V gave up 4 bases and J gave up 15 bases; unmatched junction bases: 9. The CDR3 is 13 residues long. CDR1 is DFQATT and CDR2 is SNEGSKA in the germline V gene (reference sequence). CDR3 nucleotide sequence: TGCAGTGCTACAGGACTAGCGGGAGAAGCCAGGTTCTTC. Residues: CSATGLAGEARFF.

The V call is TRBV5-1, the J call TRBJ2-2; 9 bases agree with TRBD1. Trimming removed 5 bases from V and 6 bases from J; junction bases left unmatched: 8. Germline CDR1 reads SGHRS; CDR2 reads YFSETQ. CDR3 length: 15 residues. CDR3: CASRKGQGNSGELFF. CDR3 nucleotides: TGCGCCAGCAGGAAGGGACAGGGAAATTCCGGGGAGCTGTTTTTT. Full variable domain (remainder filled in from reference TRBV5-1 and TRBJ2-2): KAGVTQTPRYLIKTRGQQVTLSCSPISGHRSVSWYQQTPGQGLQFLFEYFSETQRNKGNFPGRFSGRQFSNSRSEMNVSTLELGDSALYLCASRKGQGNSGELFFGEGSRLTVL.

This chain connects TRBV28 to TRBJ2-7, with 7 bases that match TRBD1. Germline V CDR1 and CDR2: MDHEN, SYDVKM. V dropped 6 bases and J dropped 1; count of bases not matched to a gene: 12. The CDR3 is 16 residues long. DNA of the CDR3: TGTGCCAGCAGCCCGGTGGGACAGCTGCTATCCTACGAGCAGTACTTC. Translating gives CASSPVGQLLSYEQYF.

The chain has TRBV10-3 and TRBJ2-1, with D tentatively TRBD2 (6 bases). This CDR3 contains 14 residues. V dropped 5 bases and J dropped 1 base, with 9 bases sitting between them. In germline, CDR1 is ENHRY, CDR2 SYGVKD. The CDR3 sequence: CAISPGLSYNEQFF. In DNA form, the CDR3 reads TGTGCCATCAGTCCGGGACTTTCCTACAATGAGCAGTTCTTC.

This chain links TRBV7-9 with TRBJ2-6, with D hard to call. V shed 4 bases and J shed 2 bases, with 9 bases lying between them. CDR3 size: 15 residues. Germline CDR1 SEHNR, CDR2 FQNEAQ (reference sequence). The CDR3 protein is CASSSVPAGANVLTF. The CDR3 DNA reads as TGTGCCAGCAGCTCAGTACCTGCTGGGGCCAACGTCCTGACTTTC.

The rearrangement joins TRBV5-4 to TRBJ2-1; TRBD2 matches 10 bases. This CDR3 is built from 16 residues. Germline assignment: CDR1 SGHNT and CDR2 YYREEE (reference sequence). Trimming cost V 4 bases and J 2 bases; bases outside gene matches: 6. DNA for the CDR3: TGTGCCAGCAGCCCCACTAGCGGGGAGGCCTACAATGAGCAGTTCTTC. Its protein is CASSPTSGEAYNEQFF. Filled out from reference TRBV5-4 and TRBJ2-1, the complete variable domain reads ETGVTQSPTHLIKTRGQQVTLRCSSQSGHNTVSWYQQALGQGPQFIFQYYREEENGRGNFPPRFSGLQFPNYSSELNVNALELDDSALYLCASSPTSGEAYNEQFFGPGTRLTVL.

This chain joins TRBV7-2 and TRBJ2-7; TRBD2 is a possible D gene (5 bases). The CDR3 has 15 amino acids. The V and J ends lost 1 base and 7 bases respectively, with 17 bases between them. CDR1 and CDR2 from the germline V gene are SGHTA and FQGNSA. Here the CDR3 reads CASSLGHVGTGEQYF. In DNA form, the CDR3 reads TGTGCCAGCAGCTTAGGCCATGTCGGTACGGGGGAGCAGTACTTC.